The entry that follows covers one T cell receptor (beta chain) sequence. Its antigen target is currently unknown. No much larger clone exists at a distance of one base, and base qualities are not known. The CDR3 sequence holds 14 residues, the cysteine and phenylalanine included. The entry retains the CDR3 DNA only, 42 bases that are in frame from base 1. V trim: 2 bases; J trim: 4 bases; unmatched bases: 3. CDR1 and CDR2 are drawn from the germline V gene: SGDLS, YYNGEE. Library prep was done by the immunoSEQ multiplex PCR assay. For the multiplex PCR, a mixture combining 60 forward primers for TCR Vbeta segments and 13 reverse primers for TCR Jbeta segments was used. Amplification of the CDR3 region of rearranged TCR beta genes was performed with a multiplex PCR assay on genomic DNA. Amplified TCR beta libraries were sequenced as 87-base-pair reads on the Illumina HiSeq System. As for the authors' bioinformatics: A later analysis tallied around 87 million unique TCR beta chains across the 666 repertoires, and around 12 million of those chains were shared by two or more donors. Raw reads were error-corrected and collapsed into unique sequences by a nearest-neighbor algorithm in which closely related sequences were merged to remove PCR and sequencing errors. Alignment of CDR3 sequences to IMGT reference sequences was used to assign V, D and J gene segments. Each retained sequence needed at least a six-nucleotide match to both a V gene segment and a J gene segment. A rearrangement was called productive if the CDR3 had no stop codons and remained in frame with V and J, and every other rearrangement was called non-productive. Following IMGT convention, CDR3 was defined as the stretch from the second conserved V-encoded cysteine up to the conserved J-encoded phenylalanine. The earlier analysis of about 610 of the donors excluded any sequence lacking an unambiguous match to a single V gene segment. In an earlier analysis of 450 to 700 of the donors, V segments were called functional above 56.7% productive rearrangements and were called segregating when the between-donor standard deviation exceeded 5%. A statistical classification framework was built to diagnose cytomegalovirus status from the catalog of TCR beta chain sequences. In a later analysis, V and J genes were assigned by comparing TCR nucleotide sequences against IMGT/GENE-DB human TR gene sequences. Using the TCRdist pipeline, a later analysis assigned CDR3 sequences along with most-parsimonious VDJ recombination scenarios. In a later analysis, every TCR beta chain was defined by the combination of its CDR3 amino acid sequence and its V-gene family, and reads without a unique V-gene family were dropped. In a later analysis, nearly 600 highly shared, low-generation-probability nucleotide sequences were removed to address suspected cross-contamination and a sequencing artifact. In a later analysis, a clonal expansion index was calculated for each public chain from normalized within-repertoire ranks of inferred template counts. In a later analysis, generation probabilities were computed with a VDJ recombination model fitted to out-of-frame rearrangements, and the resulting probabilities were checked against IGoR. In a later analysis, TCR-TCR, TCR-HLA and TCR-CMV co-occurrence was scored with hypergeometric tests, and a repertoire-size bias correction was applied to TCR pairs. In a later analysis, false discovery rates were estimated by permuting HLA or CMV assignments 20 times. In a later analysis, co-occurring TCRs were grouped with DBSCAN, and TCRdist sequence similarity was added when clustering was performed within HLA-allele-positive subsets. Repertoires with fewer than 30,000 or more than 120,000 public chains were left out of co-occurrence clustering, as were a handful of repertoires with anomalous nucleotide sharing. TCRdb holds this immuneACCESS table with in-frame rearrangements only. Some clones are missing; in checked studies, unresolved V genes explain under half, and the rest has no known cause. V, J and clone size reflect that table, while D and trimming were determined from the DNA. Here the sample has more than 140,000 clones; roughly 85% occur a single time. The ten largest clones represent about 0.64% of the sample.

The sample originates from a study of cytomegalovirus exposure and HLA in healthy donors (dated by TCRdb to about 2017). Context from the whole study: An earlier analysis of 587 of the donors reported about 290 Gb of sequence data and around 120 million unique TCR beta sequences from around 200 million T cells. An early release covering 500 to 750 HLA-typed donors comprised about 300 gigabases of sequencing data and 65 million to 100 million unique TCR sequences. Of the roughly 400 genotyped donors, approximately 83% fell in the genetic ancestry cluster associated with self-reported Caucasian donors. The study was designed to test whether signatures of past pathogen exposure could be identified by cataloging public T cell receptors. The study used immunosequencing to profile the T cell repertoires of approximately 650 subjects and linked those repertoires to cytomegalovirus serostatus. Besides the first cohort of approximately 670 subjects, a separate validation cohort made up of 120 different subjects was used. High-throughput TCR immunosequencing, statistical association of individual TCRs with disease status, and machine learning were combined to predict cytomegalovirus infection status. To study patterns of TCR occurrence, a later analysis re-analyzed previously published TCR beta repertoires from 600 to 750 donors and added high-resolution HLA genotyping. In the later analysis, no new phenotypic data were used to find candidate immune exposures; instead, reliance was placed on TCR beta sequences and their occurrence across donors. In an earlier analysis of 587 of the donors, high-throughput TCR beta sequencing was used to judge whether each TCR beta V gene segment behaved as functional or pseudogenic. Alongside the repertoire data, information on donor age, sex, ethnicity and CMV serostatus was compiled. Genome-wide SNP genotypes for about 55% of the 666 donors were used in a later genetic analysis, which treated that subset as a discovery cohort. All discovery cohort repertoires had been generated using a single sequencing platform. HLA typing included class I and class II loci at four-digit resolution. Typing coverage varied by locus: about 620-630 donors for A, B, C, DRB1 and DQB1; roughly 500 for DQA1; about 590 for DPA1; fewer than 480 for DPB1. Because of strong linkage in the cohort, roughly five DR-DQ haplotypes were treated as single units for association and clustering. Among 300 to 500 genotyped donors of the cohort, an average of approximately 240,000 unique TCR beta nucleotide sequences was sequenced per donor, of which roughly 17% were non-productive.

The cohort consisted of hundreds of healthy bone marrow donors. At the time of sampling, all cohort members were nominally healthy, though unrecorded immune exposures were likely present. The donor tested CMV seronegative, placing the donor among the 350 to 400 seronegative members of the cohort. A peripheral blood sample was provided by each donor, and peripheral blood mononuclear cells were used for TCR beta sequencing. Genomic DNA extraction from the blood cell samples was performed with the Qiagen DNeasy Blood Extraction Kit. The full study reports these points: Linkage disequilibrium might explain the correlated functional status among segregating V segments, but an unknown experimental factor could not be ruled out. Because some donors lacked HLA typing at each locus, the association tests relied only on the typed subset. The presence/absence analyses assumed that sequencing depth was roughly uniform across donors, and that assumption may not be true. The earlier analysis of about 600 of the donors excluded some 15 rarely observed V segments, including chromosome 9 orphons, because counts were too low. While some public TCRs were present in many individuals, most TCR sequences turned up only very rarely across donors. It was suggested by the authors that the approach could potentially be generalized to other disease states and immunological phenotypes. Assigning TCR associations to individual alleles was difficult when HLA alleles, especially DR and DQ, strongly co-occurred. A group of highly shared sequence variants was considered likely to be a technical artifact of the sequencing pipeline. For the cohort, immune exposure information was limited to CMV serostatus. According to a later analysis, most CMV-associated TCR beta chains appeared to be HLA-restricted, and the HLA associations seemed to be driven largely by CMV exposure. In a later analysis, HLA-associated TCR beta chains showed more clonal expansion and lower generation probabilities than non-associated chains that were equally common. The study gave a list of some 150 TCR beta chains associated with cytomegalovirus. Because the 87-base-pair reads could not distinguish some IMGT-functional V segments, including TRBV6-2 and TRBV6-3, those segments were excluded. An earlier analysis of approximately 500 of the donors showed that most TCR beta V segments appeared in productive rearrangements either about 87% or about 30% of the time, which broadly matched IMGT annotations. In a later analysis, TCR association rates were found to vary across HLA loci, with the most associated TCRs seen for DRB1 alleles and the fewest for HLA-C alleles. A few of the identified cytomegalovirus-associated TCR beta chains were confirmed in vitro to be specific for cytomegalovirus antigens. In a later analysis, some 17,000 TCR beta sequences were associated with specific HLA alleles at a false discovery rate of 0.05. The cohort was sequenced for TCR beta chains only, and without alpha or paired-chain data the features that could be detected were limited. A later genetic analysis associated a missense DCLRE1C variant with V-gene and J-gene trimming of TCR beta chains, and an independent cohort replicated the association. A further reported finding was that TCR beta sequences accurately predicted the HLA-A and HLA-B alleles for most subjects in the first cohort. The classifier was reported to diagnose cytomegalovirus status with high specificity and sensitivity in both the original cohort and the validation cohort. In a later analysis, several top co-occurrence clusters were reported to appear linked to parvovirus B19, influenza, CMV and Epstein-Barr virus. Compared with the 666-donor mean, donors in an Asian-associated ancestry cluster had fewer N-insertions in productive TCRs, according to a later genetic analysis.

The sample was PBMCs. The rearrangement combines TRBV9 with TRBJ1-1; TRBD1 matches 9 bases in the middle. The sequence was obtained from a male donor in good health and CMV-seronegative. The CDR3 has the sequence CASSVGQGGTEAFF. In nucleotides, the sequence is TGTGCCAGCAGCGTGGGACAGGGAGGCACTGAAGCTTTCTTT.